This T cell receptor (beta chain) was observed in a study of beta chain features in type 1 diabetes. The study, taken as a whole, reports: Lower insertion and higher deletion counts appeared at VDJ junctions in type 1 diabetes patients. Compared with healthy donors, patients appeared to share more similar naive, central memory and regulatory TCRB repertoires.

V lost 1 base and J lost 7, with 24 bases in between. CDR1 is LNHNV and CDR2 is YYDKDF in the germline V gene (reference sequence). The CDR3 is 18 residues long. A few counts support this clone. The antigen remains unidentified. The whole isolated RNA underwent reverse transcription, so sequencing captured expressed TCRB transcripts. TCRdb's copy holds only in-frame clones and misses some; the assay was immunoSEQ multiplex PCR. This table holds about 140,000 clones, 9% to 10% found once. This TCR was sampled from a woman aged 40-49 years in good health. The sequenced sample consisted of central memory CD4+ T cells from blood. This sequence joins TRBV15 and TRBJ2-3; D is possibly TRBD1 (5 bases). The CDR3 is CATSRVSASESRGHTQYF. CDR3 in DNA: TGTGCCACCAGCAGAGTTTCGGCATCGGAATCTAGGGGTCATACGCAGTATTTT.